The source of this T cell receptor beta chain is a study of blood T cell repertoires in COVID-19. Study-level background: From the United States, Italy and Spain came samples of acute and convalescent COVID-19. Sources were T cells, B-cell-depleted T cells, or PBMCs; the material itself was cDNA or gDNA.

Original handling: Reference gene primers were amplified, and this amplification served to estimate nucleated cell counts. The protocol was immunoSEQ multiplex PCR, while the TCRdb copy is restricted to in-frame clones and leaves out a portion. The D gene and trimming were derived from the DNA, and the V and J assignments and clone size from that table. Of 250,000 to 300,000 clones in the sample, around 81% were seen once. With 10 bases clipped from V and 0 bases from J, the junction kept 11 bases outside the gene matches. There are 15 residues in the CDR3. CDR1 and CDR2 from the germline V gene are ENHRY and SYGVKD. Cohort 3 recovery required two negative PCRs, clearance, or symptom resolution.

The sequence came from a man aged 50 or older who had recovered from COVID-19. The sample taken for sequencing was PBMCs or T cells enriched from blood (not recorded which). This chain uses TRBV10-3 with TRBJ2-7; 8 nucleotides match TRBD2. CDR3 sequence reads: CATTGGQGSSYEQYF. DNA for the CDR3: TGTGCCACCACGGGGGGGCAGGGTAGCTCCTACGAGCAGTACTTC.